The clone carrying this TCR beta chain was counted a few times. The CDR3 totals 14 residues. Per the germline V gene, CDR1 is SGDLS and CDR2 is YYNGEE. V shed 3 bases and J shed 5 bases, with 12 bases lying between them. TCRdb reprocessed the 5' RACE reads with MiXCR, giving one entry per CDR3 protein. This sample yields about 350,000 distinct CDR3 sequences, of which 11% are seen a single time; about 17% belongs to the top ten. The sample belongs to a study of T cells after yellow fever vaccination. The source is a man aged 18 to 35 who received the YFV17D yellow fever vaccine. The chain employs TRBV9 and TRBJ1-5; weak D call: TRBD1 (6 bases). The sequenced sample was PBMCs, obtained on the day of the first yellow fever vaccination. CDR3 coding DNA: TGTGCCAGCAGCGCAACAGGGAAAGATCAGCCCCAGCATTTT. As protein: CASSATGKDQPQHF.